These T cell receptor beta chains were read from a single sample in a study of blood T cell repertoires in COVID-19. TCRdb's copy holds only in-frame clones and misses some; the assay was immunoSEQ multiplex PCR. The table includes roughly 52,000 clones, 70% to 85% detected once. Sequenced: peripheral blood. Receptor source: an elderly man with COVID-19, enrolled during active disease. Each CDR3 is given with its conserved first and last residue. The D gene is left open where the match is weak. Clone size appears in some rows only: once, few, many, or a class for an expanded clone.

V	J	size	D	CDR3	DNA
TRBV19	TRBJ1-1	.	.	CASSVLTEAFF	TGTGCCAGTAGTGTCCTCACTGAAGCTTTCTTT
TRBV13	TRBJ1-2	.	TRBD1	CASSVGQVDYGYTF	TGTGCCAGCAGCGTTGGACAGGTGGACTATGGCTACACCTTC
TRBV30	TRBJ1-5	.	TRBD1	CAWSMRPAGTVNQPQHF	TGTGCCTGGAGTATGAGGCCGGCCGGGACAGTCAATCAGCCCCAGCATTTT
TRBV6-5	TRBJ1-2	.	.	CASFRGRAYGYTF	TGTGCCAGCTTCAGAGGCAGGGCGTATGGCTACACCTTC
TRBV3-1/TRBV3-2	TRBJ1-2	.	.	CASSPAGGKGSYYGYTF	TGTGCCAGCAGTCCCGCGGGGGGTAAGGGGAGCTACTATGGCTACACCTTC
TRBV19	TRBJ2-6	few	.	CASRSGSGANVLTF	TGTGCCAGCCGTTCGGGCTCTGGGGCCAACGTCCTGACTTTC
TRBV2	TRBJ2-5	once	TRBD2	CASSVTMMGGETQYF	TGTGCCAGCAGTGTAACGATGATGGGAGGGGAGACCCAGTACTTC
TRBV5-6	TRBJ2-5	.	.	CASSLRGSGWETQYF	TGTGCCAGCAGCTTGCGTGGATCAGGGTGGGAGACCCAGTACTTC
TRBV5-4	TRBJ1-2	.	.	CASSLERAGGYTF	TGTGCCAGCAGCTTGGAGAGGGCTGGCGGCTACACCTTC
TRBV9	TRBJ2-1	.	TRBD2	CASSPTSGITYNEQFF	TGTGCCAGCAGCCCGACTAGCGGGATTACATACAATGAGCAGTTCTTC
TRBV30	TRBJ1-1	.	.	CASTTGNTEAFF	TGTGCCTCCACGACAGGGAACACTGAAGCTTTCTTT
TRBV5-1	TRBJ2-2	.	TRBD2	CASSKGLAGPANTGELFF	TGCGCCAGCAGCAAGGGACTAGCGGGCCCGGCGAACACCGGGGAGCTGTTTTTT
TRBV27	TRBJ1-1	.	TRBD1	CASSPRDRDRPFF	TGTGCCAGCAGTCCCCGGGACAGGGACCGGCCTTTCTTT
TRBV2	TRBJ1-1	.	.	CASSEHTMNTEAFF	TGTGCCAGCAGTGAACACACGATGAACACTGAAGCTTTCTTT
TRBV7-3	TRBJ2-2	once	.	CASSLTLVTGELFF	TGTGCCAGCAGCCTAACCTTAGTCACCGGGGAGCTGTTTTTT
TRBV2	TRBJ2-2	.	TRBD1	CASRDRAGTGELFF	TGTGCCAGCAGGGACAGGGCAGGTACCGGGGAGCTGTTTTTT